The rows below give T cell receptor beta chains drawn from one sample of a study of OX40 agonist ivuxolimab in advanced cancers. The repertoire was sequenced with immunoSEQ multiplex PCR; TCRdb's copy has only in-frame clones and lacks some. Here the sample spans tens of thousands of clones, 88% being singletons. The sequencing here drew on CD4+ or CD8+ T cells sorted from blood, taken in a trial of the OX40 agonist ivuxolimab. These receptors were obtained from an adult with an advanced solid tumor such as melanoma, head and neck, liver or kidney cancer. CDR3s include the opening cysteine and the closing phenylalanine or tryptophan. The D gene is left open where the match is weak. Only some rows state a clone size, as once, few, many or a class for expanded clones.

NA	NA	TRBJ2-1	TRBV7-8	TGTGCCAGCAGCTTAGCGAGGGGAAGGACCTACAATGAGCAGTTCTTC	CASSLARGRTYNEQFF
NA	NA	TRBJ1-1	TRBV5-1	TGCGCCAGCAGTCCCCAGGGTCAGACTGAAGCTTTCTTT	CASSPQGQTEAFF
NA	NA	TRBJ2-3	TRBV7-3	TGTGCCAGCAGCTCCCGGGCGGGGGCTCCAGATACGCAGTATTTT	CASSSRAGAPDTQYF
once	NA	TRBJ1-1	TRBV28	TGTGCCAGCAGTTTATTTCGCGGGAACACTGAAGCTTTCTTT	CASSLFRGNTEAFF
NA	NA	TRBJ2-1	TRBV21-1	TGTGCCAGCAAGACAGTCTCGGGACTAGCGGGGCGGCTCTTC	CASKTVSGLAGRLF
NA	TRBD2	TRBJ2-1	TRBV7-3	TGTGCCAGCAGCTTATCTAGCGGGGCTTACAATGAGCAGTTCTTC	CASSLSSGAYNEQFF
NA	NA	TRBJ2-7	TRBV13	TGTGCCAGCAGCTTAACCACAGGGATAAAGTACTTC	CASSLTTGIKYF
NA	NA	TRBJ1-5	TRBV6-5	TGTGCCAGCAGACAGGGTTTCCAGCCCCAGCATTTT	CASRQGFQPQHF
NA	TRBD2	TRBJ2-1	TRBV29-1	TGCAGCGTAGCCACTAGCGGAATTTACAATGAGCAGTTCTTC	CSVATSGIYNEQFF
NA	NA	TRBJ1-1	TRBV19	TGTGCCAGTAGTCCCTTCACGAGGGGGGGCGCGGGGAGGACTGAAGCTTTCTTT	CASSPFTRGGAGRTEAFF
NA	NA	TRBJ1-1	TRBV6-5	TGTGCCAGCCGGCCAGGGAGATTCGGCACTGAAGCTTTCTTT	CASRPGRFGTEAFF
NA	TRBD1	TRBJ2-7	TRBV7-9	TGTGCCAGCAGCTCTCCCGGGACAGAGTCCTACGAGCAGTACTTC	CASSSPGTESYEQYF
once	TRBD2	TRBJ2-1	TRBV7-2	TGTGCCAGCGCACTAGCGTCGAAGAATGAGCAGTTCTTC	CASALASKNEQFF
NA	NA	TRBJ2-2	TRBV30	TGTGCCTCACACGTCCCTACCGGGGAGCTGTTTTTT	CASHVPTGELFF
NA	NA	TRBJ1-1	TRBV6-5	TGTGCCAGCAGAACCCTAGGAAGGGGGAACACTGAAGCTTTCTTT	CASRTLGRGNTEAFF
NA	TRBD2	TRBJ2-3	TRBV7-9	TGTGCCAGCAGCTCGGGGGGGGGAAACACAGATACGCAGTATTTT	CASSSGGGNTDTQYF
NA	NA	TRBJ2-7	TRBV29-1	TGCAGCGTTGAAAAGCTAGGGGCTGAGGGGCAGTACTTC	CSVEKLGAEGQYF
NA	TRBD2	TRBJ2-7	TRBV4-1	TGCGCCAGCAGCCAAGCCGGGACTACAAACTACGAGCAGTACTTC	CASSQAGTTNYEQYF
NA	NA	TRBJ1-2	TRBV19	TGTGCCAGTAGGTCCCAGGGGAACTATGGCTACACCTTC	CASRSQGNYGYTF
NA	NA	TRBJ1-4	TRBV11-2	TGTGCCAGCAGTTGGAGACAGGCTGAAAAACTGTTTTTT	CASSWRQAEKLFF
NA	TRBD1	TRBJ1-2	TRBV5-4	TGTGCCAGCAGCACAGGACAGGGGGACTATGGCTACACCTTC	CASSTGQGDYGYTF
NA	NA	TRBJ1-2	TRBV18	TGTGCCAGCTCAGCCGGGACAATTGCTAACTATGGCTACACCTTC	CASSAGTIANYGYTF
NA	NA	TRBJ2-3	TRBV28	TGTGCCAGCAGTTCCCTGACTGCCCGGGGTGATACGCAGTATTTT	CASSSLTARGDTQYF
NA	TRBD1	TRBJ1-5	TRBV28	TGTGCCAGCCACTATCCTATCACAGGGGGAACGCATCAGCCCCAGCATTTT	CASHYPITGGTHQPQHF
NA	TRBD2	TRBJ2-5	TRBV5-1	TGCGCCAGTAAAGCTAGCGGCCAAGAGACCCAGTACTTC	CASKASGQETQYF
NA	NA	TRBJ1-3	TRBV19	TGTGCCAGTGCCAGGGGACTCTCTGGAAACACCATATATTTT	CASARGLSGNTIYF
once	TRBD1	TRBJ2-7	TRBV5-1	TGCGCCAGCAGCTCGGGACAGGGCTACGAGCAGTACTTC	CASSSGQGYEQYF
NA	TRBD2	TRBJ2-2	TRBV2	TGTGCCAGCGGACTAGCGGGGGGGATACGAACCGGGGAGCTGTTTTTT	CASGLAGGIRTGELFF
NA	NA	TRBJ1-2	TRBV6-5	TGTGCCAGCAGTATGGGACGCAGCGGCTACACCTTC	CASSMGRSGYTF
once	NA	TRBJ1-5	TRBV28	TGTGCCAGCAGTGAGACCGATCAGCCCCAGCATTTT	CASSETDQPQHF
NA	NA	TRBJ1-5	TRBV19	TGTGCCAGTAGTACCCGGCCCTCCGGTCTCGCCCAGCATTTT	CASSTRPSGLAQHF
NA	TRBD1	TRBJ2-1	TRBV11-2	TGTGCCAGCGGCTTAGGGACAGGGGTCTATGAGCAGTTCTTC	CASGLGTGVYEQFF
NA	TRBD2	TRBJ2-3	TRBV5-1	TGCGCCAGCAGGTTGACTAGCGGAACAGATACGCAGTATTTT	CASRLTSGTDTQYF
NA	NA	TRBJ1-4	TRBV4-2	TGTGCCAGCAGCCAAGACGGCATAGCAACTAATGAAAAACTATTTTTT	CASSQDGIATNEKLFF
NA	NA	TRBJ1-2	TRBV10-2	TGCGCCAGCAGTGCCCGCCTGGGAGGGAACTATGGCTACACCTTC	CASSARLGGNYGYTF
NA	TRBD1	TRBJ1-4	TRBV28	TGTGCCAGCAGTTCCGGACAGGCCGCAACTAATGAAAAACTGTTTTTT	CASSSGQAATNEKLFF
NA	TRBD1	TRBJ1-4	TRBV18	TGTGCCAGCTCACCGCAGGGGGACGAAAAACTGTTTTTT	CASSPQGDEKLFF
NA	NA	TRBJ1-2	TRBV7-9	TGTGCCAGCAGCTTCGGCGGCGGGGATAGCTACACCTTC	CASSFGGGDSYTF
NA	NA	TRBJ1-5	TRBV7-2	TGTGCCAGCAGCCTAGTTGTCTCGAAGTATAGCAATCAGCCCCAGCATTTT	CASSLVVSKYSNQPQHF
NA	NA	TRBJ2-3	TRBV4-1	TGCGCCAGCAGCCGAGAGACCACAGATACGCAGTATTTT	CASSRETTDTQYF
NA	TRBD2	TRBJ2-5	TRBV2	TGTGCCAGCAGCCCGGGACTAGTCACCCAAGAGACCCAGTACTTC	CASSPGLVTQETQYF
NA	TRBD1	TRBJ2-3	TRBV5-5	TGTGCCAGCAGCTTGTCAGGGGGCATCGCAGATACGCAGTATTTT	CASSLSGGIADTQYF
NA	TRBD1	TRBJ1-3	TRBV30	TGTGCCTGGAGGAGGGACAGGGGATCGAGAAACACCATATATTTT	CAWRRDRGSRNTIYF
NA	TRBD1	TRBJ1-2	TRBV6-6	TGTGCCAGCAGGGCCGGGACAGAGGGCTACACCTTC	CASRAGTEGYTF
few	NA	TRBJ1-1	TRBV18	TGTGCCAGCTCACCAGGACAGTTGAACACTGAAGCTTTCTTT	CASSPGQLNTEAFF
once	TRBD1	TRBJ2-1	TRBV11-3	TGTGCCAGCAGCTTAGGGCGACAGGGTCCGTTCTTC	CASSLGRQGPFF
few	NA	TRBJ1-1	TRBV5-1	TGCGCCAGCAGCTTCCAACCGAACACTGAAGCTTTCTTT	CASSFQPNTEAFF
NA	TRBD1	TRBJ1-5	TRBV6-1	TGTGCCAGCAGTCCCGACAGGGGGCCATGGCCCCAGCATTTT	CASSPDRGPWPQHF
NA	NA	TRBJ2-2	TRBV28	TGTGCCAGCAGGGCGGGACTCCTCTCCGGGGAGCTGTTTTTT	CASRAGLLSGELFF
NA	NA	TRBJ1-2	TRBV6-1	TGTGCCAGCAGTGATAGCCCGCATACCTATGGCTACACCTTC	CASSDSPHTYGYTF
NA	NA	TRBJ2-5	TRBV30	TGTGCCTGGAGCCCGGGACATAGTCTAGGGACCCAGTACTTC	CAWSPGHSLGTQYF
NA	TRBD2	TRBJ2-1	TRBV5-1	TGCGCCAGCAGCGCCCGACTAGCGGGAGTAGGAAATGAGCAGTTCTTC	CASSARLAGVGNEQFF
NA	NA	TRBJ1-1	TRBV25-1	TGTGCCAGCAGTGAATCGGGACGGAGGAACACTGAAGCTTTCTTT	CASSESGRRNTEAFF
NA	TRBD1	TRBJ1-1	TRBV6-5	TGTGCCAGCAGCCTGGACAGGGAGACTGAAGCTTTCTTT	CASSLDRETEAFF
few	NA	TRBJ2-5	TRBV18	TGTGCCAGCTCACCGGCGCGAGACCGGGGAGAGACCCAGTACTTC	CASSPARDRGETQYF
NA	TRBD1	TRBJ1-4	TRBV19	TGTGCCAGTAGCCGAACAGGGGAAGCTAATGAAAAACTGTTTTTT	CASSRTGEANEKLFF
NA	NA	TRBJ1-1	TRBV15	TGTGCCACGCGGCTCGGAGGGAACACTGAAGCTTTCTTT	CATRLGGNTEAFF
NA	NA	TRBJ1-1	TRBV2	NA	CASSSSGGEAFF
NA	TRBD1	TRBJ1-1	TRBV27	TGTGCCAGCAGTGACAGGGAGAACACTGAAGCTTTCTTT	CASSDRENTEAFF